This entry features one T cell receptor (beta chain) sequence. Its antigen is unknown. The data stem from a study of cytomegalovirus exposure and HLA in healthy donors. The study, taken as a whole, reports: Researchers reported that a few CMV-associated chains were confirmed in vitro as CMV antigen-specific.

Using immunoSEQ multiplex PCR, the repertoire was profiled, and TCRdb retains in-frame clones only, with some absent. The table has about 140,000 clones, roughly 90% seen once. Germline V gene sequence: CDR1 LGHNA, CDR2 YSLEER. This CDR3 contains 17 residues. The germline V and J ends were trimmed by 2 bases and 1 base, with 15 bases remaining between them. This sequence originates from a young man in good health and CMV-seronegative. The rearrangement links TRBV4-3 to TRBJ2-1, with TRBD2 as a possible D gene (6 bases). Material for sequencing was PBMCs. The CDR3 here is CASSQRLAGTSYNEQFF. CDR3 in DNA: TGCGCCAGCAGCCAACGACTTGCCGGGACTTCCTACAATGAGCAGTTCTTC.